Listed below are T cell receptor beta chains from one sample, sequenced in a study of T cell responses to AZD1222 COVID-19 vaccine. The repertoire was sequenced with immunoSEQ multiplex PCR; TCRdb's copy has only in-frame clones and lacks some. The sample comprises about 93,000 clones, around 91% of which are singletons, and roughly 2.7% rests with the top ten. The source material was peripheral blood, sampled 28 days after the second AZD1222 dose. These receptors were obtained from an adult who received the AZD1222 COVID-19 vaccine. Both conserved end residues are part of each CDR3. Each record gives: V gene, CDR3 protein.

V: TRBV6-2/TRBV6-3
CDR3: CASSYAAILYEQYF

V: TRBV7-9
CDR3: CASSPTVYNEQFF

V: TRBV10-2
CDR3: CASSGLRTSQADTQYF

V: TRBV20-1
CDR3: CSASGYSPLNYGYTF

V: TRBV19
CDR3: CASSKRTGGRSNQPQHF

V: TRBV7-9
CDR3: CASSLSGSSYEQYF

V: TRBV11-2
CDR3: CASSLGGDYGYTF

V: TRBV3-1/TRBV3-2
CDR3: CASSQPGQIYGYTF

V: TRBV6-2/TRBV6-3
CDR3: CASSYVWNSPLHF

V: TRBV5-1
CDR3: CASSSQGPQSSYNEQFF

V: TRBV7-2
CDR3: CASRRGPLNYGYTF

V: TRBV3-1/TRBV3-2
CDR3: CASTAQGSGEGEQFF